Shown below are 6 T cell receptor beta chains from a single sample sequenced in a study of blood T cell repertoires in COVID-19. The protocol was immunoSEQ multiplex PCR, while the TCRdb copy is restricted to in-frame clones and leaves out a portion. The profile shows about 210,000 clones, about 81% of them singletons. Sample: peripheral blood. The receptors were gathered from a woman in her fifties or sixties with COVID-19, enrolled during active disease.

V gene TRBV4-2 combines with J gene TRBJ1-4; D is possibly TRBD1 (6 bases). Germline V gene sequence: CDR1 LGHNA, CDR2 YNFKEQ. The CDR3 runs to 18 residues. V was pared by 0 bases and J by 1 base, with 15 bases between. The chain's CDR3 is CASSQDHAGVGTNEKLFF. The CDR3, as DNA: TGTGCCAGCAGCCAAGATCACGCAGGGGTAGGAACTAATGAAAAACTGTTTTTT.

The genes are TRBV11-2 and TRBJ1-2; TRBD1 is a possible D gene (6 bases). V was shortened by 2 bases and J by 8 bases, with 15 bases between the two germline ends. The CDR3 is made up of 14 amino acids. Per the germline V gene, CDR1 is SGHAT and CDR2 is FQNNGV. This chain's CDR3 is CASSLTGTISGYTF. The CDR3 nucleotides read TGTGCCAGCAGCTTAACCGGGACAATAAGCGGCTACACCTTC.

The J gene is TRBJ1-1, the V gene TRBV25-1; weak D call: TRBD1 (6 bases). Germline CDR1 is MGHDK and CDR2 is SYGVNS. Trimming cost V 6 bases and J 1 base, with 9 bases left between them. This CDR3 region has 13 residues. The CDR3 DNA reads TGTGCCAGCAGCCTACAGGGGAACACTGAAGCTTTCTTT. The encoded protein is CASSLQGNTEAFF.

The chain carries TRBV5-1 and TRBJ1-5; tentatively, D is TRBD1 (6 bases). The CDR3 is 13 residues long. V was cut by 2 bases and J by 6 bases, with 9 bases left in between. Germline V gene data show CDR1 as SGHRS and CDR2 as YFSETQ. CDR3 in DNA: TGCGCCAGCAGCTTAGAACAGGGTCAGCCCCAGCATTTT. Its protein is CASSLEQGQPQHF.

A note on this clone: This same CDR3 is encoded by further DNA sequences in the sample. V gene TRBV7-2 combines with J gene TRBJ2-1, with D possibly being TRBD2 (5 bases). Per the germline V gene, CDR1 is SGHTA and CDR2 is FQGNSA. The CDR3 loop spans 14 amino acids. Trimming cost V 0 bases and J 4 bases, with 7 bases left between them. The DNA for the CDR3 is TGTGCCAGCAGCTTAGCGGGCGGGTACAATGAGCAGTTCTTC. The encoded protein is CASSLAGGYNEQFF.

As DNA, the CDR3 is TGCAGTGCTAGTCAGGGGAGAGGCCAGCCCCAGCATTTT. It encodes CSASQGRGQPQHF. The chain links TRBV20-1 to TRBJ1-5; D may be TRBD1 (6 bases). The germline V gene has CDR1 DFQATT and CDR2 SNEGSKA (reference sequence). The V gene lost 3 bases and the J gene lost 7 bases, with 13 bases spanning the gap. There are 13 residues in the CDR3.